The 4 T cell receptor beta chains presented below share a single source sample, sequenced in a study of cytomegalovirus exposure and HLA in healthy donors. It was with 60 Vbeta and 13 Jbeta primers that the PCR ran. Produced via immunoSEQ multiplex PCR; TCRdb's table is partial and in-frame only. In the table there are fewer than 95,000 clones, over 60% of which are singletons. Sequencing input: PBMCs. Source of these receptors: a woman in her forties or fifties in good health and CMV-seropositive.

The chain couples TRBV27 to TRBJ1-5; tentative D call: TRBD1 (6 bases). V was shortened by 0 bases and J by 6 bases, with 9 bases between the two germline ends. The CDR3 runs to 14 residues. The germline CDR1 and CDR2 sequences are MNHEY and SMNVEV (reference sequence). The CDR3 protein is CASSLSAGVQPQHF. CDR3 in DNA: TGTGCCAGCAGTTTATCGGCAGGGGTTCAGCCCCAGCATTTT.

This clone appeared a few times. The J gene is TRBJ1-1, the V gene TRBV5-6; D uncertain. Germline CDR1 and CDR2: SGHDT and YYEEEE. Trimming cost V 0 bases and J 1 base, with 10 bases left between them. This CDR3 has 15 residues. The CDR3 reads CASSLVYTENTEAFF. CDR3 nucleotide sequence: TGTGCCAGCAGCTTGGTTTACACAGAGAACACTGAAGCTTTCTTT.

The chain recombines TRBV5-4 with TRBJ1-1; D not certain. The V gene lost 0 bases and the J gene lost 1 base, with 7 bases spanning the gap. The length of the CDR3 is 14 residues. Germline V gene data show CDR1 as SGHNT and CDR2 as YYREEE (reference sequence). The CDR3 region is CASSLERRNTEAFF. DNA of the CDR3: TGTGCCAGCAGCTTGGAGCGGAGGAACACTGAAGCTTTCTTT.

In its sample, this clone was seen many times. The genes are TRBV20-1 and TRBJ2-5; no definite D call. CDR1 and CDR2 from the germline V gene are DFQATT and SNEGSKA (reference sequence). The CDR3 runs 11 residues. Trimming took off 3 bases at V and 7 bases at J, with 9 bases between the two ends. The CDR3 DNA sequence: TGCAGTGCTAGCCCGTCAGGGACCCAGTACTTC. This translates into CSASPSGTQYF.